This record covers a single T cell receptor (beta chain). At least ten counts were recorded for this clonotype. The specificity of this receptor is unknown. Per-base quality was not reported, and no clone a single base away is much larger than it. The data are from a study of T cell repertoires in cytomegalovirus infection (dated by TCRdb to about 2019). Study-level background: Donor HLA type was relevant to the analysis, as public TCR beta signatures indicated carriage of CMV infection together with the matching HLA type.

What the study reported, not specific to this receptor: The ex vivo response was dominated by HLA-C-restricted CMV-specific TCR beta clonotypes, which also provided the single most frequent clonotype in two of eight donors. In both this cohort and an independent roughly 400-donor cohort, the cumulative frequency of public TCR beta family members distinguished carriers of CMV infection plus the relevant HLA type.

CDR1 SGHTA and CDR2 FQGNSA are derived from the germline V gene. V drops 1 base and J drops 8 bases, leaving 12 bases in between. The CDR3 goes from the cysteine to the phenylalanine over 14 residues. Only CDR3 DNA remains: 42 bases, in frame from the first base. Instrument used: Illumina HiSeq 1500. The public sequencing data were trimmed at Q25 with fastp and processed into clonotypes with MiXCR by TCRdb, which kept only in-frame beta chains. Every distinct CDR3 protein forms one entry, paired with its most common genes and DNA. Across this sample there are about 130,000 distinct CDR3 sequences, with roughly a quarter seen only once. The ten largest clones take up around 32% of the sample.

The sequence links TRBV7-2 to TRBJ2-1; no D gene call is confident. The specimen was PBMCs, sequenced either directly or after in vitro stimulation (not recorded which). This clonotype originated in a human donor in good health (CMV status not recorded). Some clones in this sample may be carry-over from other donors' samples. DNA sequence: TGTGCCAGCAGCTTAGAGGGCGGCCCGTATGAGCAGTTCTTC. Translation gives CASSLEGGPYEQFF. The entire variable domain, with the stretches around the CDR3 drawn from the reference TRBV7-2 and TRBJ2-1 proteins, is GAGVSQSPSNKVTEKGKDVELRCDPISGHTALYWYRQSLGQGLEFLIYFQGNSAPDKSGLPSDRFSAERTGGSVSTLTIQRTQQEDSAVYLCASSLEGGPYEQFFGPGTRLTVL.